This TCR beta chain was found in a study of OX40 agonist ivuxolimab in advanced cancers. Background on the study: Enrolled patients in dose escalation had cancers that were hepatocellular carcinoma, melanoma, renal cell or head and neck cancer. Prior anti-PD-1, anti-PD-L1 or anti-CTLA-4 therapy was allowed; 30% to 40% had some.

V lost 2 bases to trimming and J lost 5 bases, with 10 bases between them. This CDR3 spans 14 amino acids. CDR1 and CDR2 from the germline V gene are SGDLS and YYNGEE. Exclusion of a patient followed from autoimmune disease history or systemic immunosuppression. Method: immunoSEQ multiplex PCR; TCRdb's copy keeps in-frame clones and lacks some. The sample has approximately 64,000 clones; 85% are singletons. Of note for this clone: Other DNA sequences in the sample encode the same CDR3.

The origin of this receptor is an adult with an advanced solid tumor such as melanoma, head and neck, liver or kidney cancer. The V call is TRBV9, the J call TRBJ1-4, with a possible D match to TRBD1 (5 bases). The source was CD4+ or CD8+ T cells sorted from blood, collected in a trial of the OX40 agonist ivuxolimab. The CDR3 is CASSVGTENEKLFF. The CDR3 DNA reads TGTGCCAGCAGCGTGGGGACCGAAAATGAAAAACTGTTTTTT.